This T cell receptor (beta chain) is drawn from a study of cytomegalovirus exposure and HLA in healthy donors. Study-level background: HLA-typed donors contributed around 85 million unique TCRs, which were held in an early data release.

With 60 Vbeta and 13 Jbeta primers, the PCR was carried out. Assay used: immunoSEQ multiplex PCR; TCRdb lists only in-frame clones, some missing. The repertoire consists of 150,000 or so clones, with 74% occurring once and the leading ten covering about 2.1%. Whereas donors were nominally healthy upon sampling, unrecorded immune exposures were probable. The CDR3 extends over 14 amino acids. Sequencing was performed on PBMCs. This sequence was found in a man aged 30 to 39 in good health and CMV-seronegative. The chain joins TRBV21-1 to TRBJ1-1; TRBD1 was called by the table and not checked on the DNA. TRBV21-1 is noted as a pseudogene. The CDR3 region has the DNA TGTGCCAGCTACAGAATGATTGTGAACACTGAAGCTTTCTTT. Its protein product is CASYRMIVNTEAFF.